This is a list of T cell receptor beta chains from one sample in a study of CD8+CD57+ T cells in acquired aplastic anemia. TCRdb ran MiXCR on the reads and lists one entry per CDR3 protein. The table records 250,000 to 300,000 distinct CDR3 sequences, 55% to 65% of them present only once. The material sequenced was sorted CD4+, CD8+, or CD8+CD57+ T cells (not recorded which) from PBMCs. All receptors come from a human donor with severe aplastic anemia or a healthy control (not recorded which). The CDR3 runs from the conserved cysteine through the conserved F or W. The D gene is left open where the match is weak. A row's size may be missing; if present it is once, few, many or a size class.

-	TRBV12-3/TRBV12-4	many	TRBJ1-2	CASSLVLGGNYGYTF	TGTGCCAGCAGTTTAGTTTTGGGGGGGAACTATGGCTACACCTTC
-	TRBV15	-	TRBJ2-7	CATSRVLTFYEQYF	TGTGCCACCAGCAGAGTATTAACATTTTACGAGCAGTACTTC
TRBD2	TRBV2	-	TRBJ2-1	CASSYRGGRDGVEQFF	TGTGCCAGCAGCTACCGAGGCGGGAGGGATGGGGTTGAGCAGTTCTTC
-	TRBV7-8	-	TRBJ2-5	CASSRGVEETQYF	TGTGCCAGCAGCCGTGGGGTAGAAGAGACCCAGTACTTC
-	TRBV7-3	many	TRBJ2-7	CASSLNYEQYF	TGTGCCAGCAGCTTAAACTACGAGCAGTACTTC
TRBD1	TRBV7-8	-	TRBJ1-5	CASSLVWDSAVHF	TGTGCCAGCAGCTTAGTCTGGGACAGTGCCGTTCATTTT
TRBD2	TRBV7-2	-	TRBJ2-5	CASSSDGRLAGEGETQYF	TGTGCCAGCAGCTCGGACGGTCGACTAGCGGGGGAAGGAGAGACCCAGTACTTC
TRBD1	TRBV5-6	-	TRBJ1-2	CASSMTGVHGYTF	TGTGCCAGCAGCATGACAGGGGTTCATGGCTACACCTTC
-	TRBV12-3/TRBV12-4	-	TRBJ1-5	CASSFGRGETQHF	TGTGCCAGCAGTTTTGGGCGGGGGGAGACCCAGCATTTT
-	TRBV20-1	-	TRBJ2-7	CSAGTLNSYEQYF	TGCAGTGCTGGGACTTTGAACTCCTACGAGCAGTACTTC
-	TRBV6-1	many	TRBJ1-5	CASTAGALSNQPQHF	TGTGCCAGCACCGCAGGGGCCCTTAGCAATCAGCCCCAGCATTTT
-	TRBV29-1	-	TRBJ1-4	CSVAQDHGGEKLFF	TGCAGCGTTGCCCAGGACCACGGAGGTGAAAAACTGTTTTTT
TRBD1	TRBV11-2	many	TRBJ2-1	CASSLVQGKIEQFF	TGTGCCAGCAGCTTAGTACAGGGGAAGATTGAGCAGTTCTTC
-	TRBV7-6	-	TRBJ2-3	CASSLELARADTQYF	TGTGCCAGCAGCTTAGAACTAGCAAGGGCAGATACGCAGTATTTT
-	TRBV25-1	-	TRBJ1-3	CASSERGFGNTIYF	TGTGCCAGCAGTGAAAGGGGATTTGGAAACACCATATATTTT
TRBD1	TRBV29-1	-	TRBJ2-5	CSVEDLPGGRLGKETQYF	TGCAGCGTTGAAGATCTTCCAGGGGGCCGACTAGGGAAAGAGACCCAGTACTTC
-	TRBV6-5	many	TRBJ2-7	CASYRNEQYF	TGTGCCAGCTACCGGAACGAGCAGTACTTC
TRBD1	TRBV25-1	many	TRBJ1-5	CASRGTGLGQPQHF	TGTGCCAGCAGGGGGACAGGGTTGGGCCAGCCCCAGCATTTT
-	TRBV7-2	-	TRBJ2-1	CASTEDGGARSYNEQFF	TGTGCCAGCACCGAAGACGGGGGCGCAAGGTCCTACAATGAGCAGTTCTTC
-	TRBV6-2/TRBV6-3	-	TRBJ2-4	CASSRYGAELNIQYF	TGTGCCAGCAGTAGATACGGGGCAGAATTAAACATTCAGTACTTC
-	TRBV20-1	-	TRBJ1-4	CSASRGGRRGEKLFF	TGCAGTGCTAGTAGGGGCGGGCGAAGGGGTGAAAAACTGTTTTTT
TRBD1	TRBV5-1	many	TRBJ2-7	CASSLLVGQGGEQYF	TGCGCCAGCAGCTTGTTGGTCGGACAGGGAGGCGAGCAGTACTTC
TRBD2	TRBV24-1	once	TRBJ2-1	CAAVAGGNEQFF	TGTGCCGCCGTAGCGGGGGGCAATGAGCAGTTCTTC
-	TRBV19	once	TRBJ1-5	CASSISQARNQPQHF	TGTGCCAGTAGTATCAGCCAGGCCCGCAATCAGCCCCAGCATTTT
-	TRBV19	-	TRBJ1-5	CASSIYDRNQPQHF	TGTGCCAGTAGTATCTACGACAGGAACCAGCCCCAGCATTTT
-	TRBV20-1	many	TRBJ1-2	CSASPGARPGYTF	TGCAGTGCTAGTCCGGGGGCCAGACCCGGCTACACCTTC
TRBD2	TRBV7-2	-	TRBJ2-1	CASSKQGLAPDNEQFF	TGTGCCAGCAGCAAACAAGGACTAGCTCCCGACAATGAGCAGTTCTTC
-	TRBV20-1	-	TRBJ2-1	CSATRGYTDEQFF	TGCAGTGCTACCCGGGGTTATACCGATGAGCAGTTCTTC
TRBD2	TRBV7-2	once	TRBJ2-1	CASSFSGRAPEQFF	TGTGCCAGCAGCTTCAGCGGGAGGGCCCCTGAGCAGTTCTTC
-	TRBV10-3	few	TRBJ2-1	CAISDGGGPYNEQFF	TGTGCCATCAGTGATGGGGGGGGCCCCTACAATGAGCAGTTCTTC
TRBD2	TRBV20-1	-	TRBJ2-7	CSARNLAGGLGQYF	TGCAGTGCTAGAAATCTAGCGGGGGGTCTAGGGCAGTACTTC
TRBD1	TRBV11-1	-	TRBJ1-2	CASSQGGTGLNYTF	TGTGCCAGCAGCCAAGGGGGGACAGGACTAAACTACACCTTC
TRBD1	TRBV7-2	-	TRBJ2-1	CASSPRTGGGYNEQFF	TGTGCCAGCAGCCCGAGGACAGGGGGGGGCTACAATGAGCAGTTCTTC
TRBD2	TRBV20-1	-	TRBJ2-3	CSARLAGGSTDTQYF	TGCAGTGCTCGACTAGCGGGGGGATCCACAGATACGCAGTATTTT
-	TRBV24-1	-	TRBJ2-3	CATSDPARDILTDTQYF	TGTGCCACCAGTGATCCTGCCCGGGACATACTAACAGATACGCAGTATTTT
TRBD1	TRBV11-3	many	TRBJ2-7	CASSSYRGDEQYF	TGTGCCAGCAGCTCCTACAGGGGAGACGAGCAGTACTTC
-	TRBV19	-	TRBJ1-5	CASSPTRGANQPQHF	TGTGCCAGTAGTCCTACACGGGGGGCGAATCAGCCCCAGCATTTT
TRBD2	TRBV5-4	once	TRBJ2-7	CASSHGLVSYEQYF	TGTGCCAGCAGCCATGGACTAGTCTCCTACGAGCAGTACTTC
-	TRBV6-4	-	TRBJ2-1	CASSDRPSSYNEQFF	TGTGCCAGCAGTGACAGGCCGAGCTCCTACAATGAGCAGTTCTTC
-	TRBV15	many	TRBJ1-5	CATSRERRTSQPQHF	TGTGCCACCAGCAGAGAAAGACGTACGAGCCAGCCCCAGCATTTT
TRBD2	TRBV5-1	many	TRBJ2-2	CASSTTSGANTGELFF	TGCGCCAGCAGCACTACTAGCGGGGCGAACACCGGGGAGCTGTTTTTT
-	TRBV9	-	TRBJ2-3	CASQGEITDTQYF	TGTGCCAGCCAAGGCGAGATCACAGATACGCAGTATTTC
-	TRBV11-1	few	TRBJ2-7	CASSLMGEQYF	TGTGCCAGCAGCTTAATGGGGGAGCAGTACTTC
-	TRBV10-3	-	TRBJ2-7	CAISQGESYEQYF	TGTGCCATCAGCCAGGGTGAATCCTACGAGCAGTACTTC
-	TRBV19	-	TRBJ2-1	CASSIVAAHEQFF	TGTGCCAGTAGTATAGTAGCGGCCCATGAGCAGTTCTTC
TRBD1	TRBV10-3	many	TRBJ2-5	CAISVGTGPNQEAQYF	TGTGCCATCAGTGTGGGGACAGGGCCGAACCAAGAGGCCCAGTACTTC
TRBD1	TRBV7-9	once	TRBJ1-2	CASTSRTGSNYGYTF	TGTGCCAGCACCTCCCGGACAGGGTCAAACTATGGCTACACCTTC
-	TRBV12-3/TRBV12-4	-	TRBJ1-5	CASSLADLGSNQPQHF	TGTGCCAGCAGTTTGGCGGACTTGGGGAGCAATCAGCCCCAGCATTTT
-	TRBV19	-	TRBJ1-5	CASSIDLIDGVRPQHF	TGTGCCAGTAGTATAGATCTCATTGATGGGGTCCGGCCCCAGCATTTT
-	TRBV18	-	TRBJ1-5	CANSPRRDQPQHF	TGTGCCAACTCACCACGCCGGGATCAGCCCCAGCATTTT
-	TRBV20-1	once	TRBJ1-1	CSASLSGRPNTEAFF	TGCAGTGCTAGTTTGTCCGGCAGGCCGAACACTGAAGCTTTCTTT
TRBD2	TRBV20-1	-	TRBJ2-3	CSARSGRGTDTQYF	TGCAGTGCTAGATCCGGGAGGGGCACAGATACGCAGTATTTT
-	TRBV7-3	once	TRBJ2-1	CASGSAGEQFF	TGTGCCAGCGGTTCTGCGGGTGAGCAGTTCTTC
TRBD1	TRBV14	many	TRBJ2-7	CASSRGQGYEQYF	TGTGCCAGCAGCCGAGGACAGGGCTACGAGCAGTACTTC